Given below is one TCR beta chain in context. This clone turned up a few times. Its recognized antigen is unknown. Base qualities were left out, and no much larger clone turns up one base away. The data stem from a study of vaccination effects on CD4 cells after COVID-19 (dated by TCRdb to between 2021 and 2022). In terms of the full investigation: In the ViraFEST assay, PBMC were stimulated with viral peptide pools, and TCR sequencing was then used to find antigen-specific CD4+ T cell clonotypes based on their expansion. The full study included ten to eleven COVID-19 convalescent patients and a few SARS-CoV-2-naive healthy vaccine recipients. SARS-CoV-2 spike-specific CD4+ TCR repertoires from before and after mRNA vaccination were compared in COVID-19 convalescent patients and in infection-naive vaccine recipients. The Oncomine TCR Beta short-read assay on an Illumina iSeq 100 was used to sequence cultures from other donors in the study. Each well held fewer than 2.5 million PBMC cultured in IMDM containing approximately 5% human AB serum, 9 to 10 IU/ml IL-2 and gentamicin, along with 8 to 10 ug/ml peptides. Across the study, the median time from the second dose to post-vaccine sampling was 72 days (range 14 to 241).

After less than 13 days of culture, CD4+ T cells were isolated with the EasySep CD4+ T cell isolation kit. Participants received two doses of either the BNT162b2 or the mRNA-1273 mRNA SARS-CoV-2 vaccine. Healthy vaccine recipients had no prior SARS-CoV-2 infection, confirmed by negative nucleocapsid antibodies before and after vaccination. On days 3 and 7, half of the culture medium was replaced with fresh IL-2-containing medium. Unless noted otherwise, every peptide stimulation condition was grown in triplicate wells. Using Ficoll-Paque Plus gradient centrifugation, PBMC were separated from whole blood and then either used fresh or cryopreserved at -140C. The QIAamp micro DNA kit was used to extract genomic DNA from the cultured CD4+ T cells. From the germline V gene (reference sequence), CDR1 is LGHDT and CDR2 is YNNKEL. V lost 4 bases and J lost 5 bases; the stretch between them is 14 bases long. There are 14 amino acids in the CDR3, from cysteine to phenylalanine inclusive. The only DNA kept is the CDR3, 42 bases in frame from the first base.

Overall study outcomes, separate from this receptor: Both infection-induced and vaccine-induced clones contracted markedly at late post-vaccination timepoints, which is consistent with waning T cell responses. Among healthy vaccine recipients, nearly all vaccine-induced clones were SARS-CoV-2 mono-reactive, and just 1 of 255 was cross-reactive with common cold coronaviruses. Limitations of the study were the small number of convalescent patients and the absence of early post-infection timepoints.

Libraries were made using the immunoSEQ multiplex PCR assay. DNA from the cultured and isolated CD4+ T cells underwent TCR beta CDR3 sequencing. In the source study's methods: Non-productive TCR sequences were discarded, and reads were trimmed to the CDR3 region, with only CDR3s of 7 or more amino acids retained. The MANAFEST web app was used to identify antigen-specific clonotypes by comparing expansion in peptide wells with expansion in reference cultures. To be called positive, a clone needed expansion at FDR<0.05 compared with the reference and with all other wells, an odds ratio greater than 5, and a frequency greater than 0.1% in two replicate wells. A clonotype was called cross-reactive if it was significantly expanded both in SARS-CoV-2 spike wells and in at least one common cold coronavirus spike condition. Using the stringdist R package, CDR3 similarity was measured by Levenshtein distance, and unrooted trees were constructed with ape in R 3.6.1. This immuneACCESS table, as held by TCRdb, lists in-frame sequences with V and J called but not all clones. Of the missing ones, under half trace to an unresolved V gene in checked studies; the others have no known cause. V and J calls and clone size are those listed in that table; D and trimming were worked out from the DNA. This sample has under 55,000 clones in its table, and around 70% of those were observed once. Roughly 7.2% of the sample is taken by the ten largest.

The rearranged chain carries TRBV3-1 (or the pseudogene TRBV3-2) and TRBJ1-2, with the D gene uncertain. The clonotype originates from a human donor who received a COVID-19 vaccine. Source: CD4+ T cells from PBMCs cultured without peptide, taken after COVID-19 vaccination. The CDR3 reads CASSLSPSWYGYTF. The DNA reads TGTGCCAGCAGCCTTTCCCCGAGCTGGTATGGCTACACCTTC.